This entry lists 18 T cell receptor beta chains sequenced from one sample in a study of Graves' ophthalmopathy and Graves' hyperthyroidism. Transcripts of RNA were the source for amplifying TCR beta CDR3 regions. An initial RT-PCR round employing HTBI primers preceded a second-round multiplex PCR. One entry per CDR3 protein, called by TCRdb with MiXCR from the multiplex PCR reads. This table has approximately 1.2 million distinct CDR3 sequences, roughly 35% appearing once. The sample consisted of peripheral blood or thyroid tissue (not recorded which). The origin of the receptors is an adult man with Graves' hyperthyroidism.

The chain is built from TRBV9 and TRBJ1-2; TRBD1 matches at 9 bases. This CDR3 region has 15 residues. The germline CDR1 and CDR2 sequences are SGDLS and YYNGEE. V lost 0 bases to trimming and J lost 4 bases; unmatched junction nucleotides: 4. In nucleotides, the CDR3 is TGTGCCAGCAGCGTAGCAGGGACAGGGTTCTATGGCTACACCTTC. Translating it yields CASSVAGTGFYGYTF.

This clonotype was counted between two and nine times. The V call is TRBV5-5, the J call TRBJ2-7; maybe TRBD1 (6 bases). Germline loops: CDR1 SGHKS, CDR2 YYEKEE (reference sequence). V lost 1 base to trimming and J lost 2 bases, with 13 bases between them. The CDR3 sequence is 15 residues long. The CDR3 reads CASSLLRTVTYEQYF. In nucleotides, the CDR3 is TGTGCCAGCAGCTTGTTACGGACAGTAACCTACGAGCAGTACTTC.

This clonotype was observed at least ten times. For the CDR3, the DNA is TGTGCCAGCAAACTAGCCAGGGGGCGGGATCAGCCCCAGCATTTT. This translates into CASKLARGRDQPQHF. V usage is TRBV2 and J usage is TRBJ1-5, with TRBD1 matching over 8 bases. Germline CDR1 is SNHLY and CDR2 is FYNNEI. With V trimmed by 7 bases and J by 5 bases, 10 bases remained unmatched. This CDR3 region has 15 residues.

Ten or more counts support this clonotype. The V call is TRBV29-1, the J call TRBJ2-7; D unresolved. V was trimmed by 4 bases and J by 3 bases, leaving 13 bases between them. Germline CDR1 SQVTM, CDR2 ANQGSEA. The CDR3 spans 13 residues. The CDR3 sequence: CSVGGQKGYEQYF. The CDR3 nucleotides read TGCAGCGTTGGCGGCCAGAAGGGCTACGAGCAGTACTTC.

The rearrangement uses TRBV5-6 and TRBJ2-2; TRBD1 might be the D (5 bases). Looked up from germline, CDR1 is SGHDT and CDR2 is YYEEEE. Trimming shortened V by 4 bases and J by 6 bases, and 13 bases separated the two germline ends. The CDR3 length is 14 residues. The CDR3 DNA reads TGTGCCAGCAGCCCTTGGGGCAGCTCCGGGGAGCTGTTTTTT. Translated: CASSPWGSSGELFF.

The table lists this clonotype with a few counts. The CDR3 here is CASSYPGAASYEQYF. The CDR3 nucleotides are TGTGCCAGCAGTTACCCAGGGGCAGCGTCCTACGAGCAGTACTTC. The chain employs TRBV6-2 or TRBV6-3 and TRBJ2-7; possible D gene TRBD1, 6 bases. CDR1 and CDR2 (germline): MNHEY, SVGEGT. V was trimmed by 2 bases and J by 1 base, leaving 12 bases between them. This CDR3 is 15 amino acids long.

At least ten counts were recorded for this clonotype. The chain uses TRBV15 and TRBJ1-1, with D possibly matching TRBD1 (5 bases). The CDR3 length is 16 residues. CDR1 and CDR2 (germline): LNHNV, YYDKDF (reference sequence). Trimming pared 0 bases from V and 1 base from J, leaving 12 bases between. The CDR3 DNA sequence: TGTGCCACCAGCAGAGATCCAGAGGGGACGAACACTGAAGCTTTCTTT. Protein product: CATSRDPEGTNTEAFF.

In its sample, this clonotype was seen many times. V is TRBV7-2 and J is TRBJ1-3; D is undetermined. Trimming pared 5 bases from V and 0 bases from J, leaving 11 bases between. Germline lookup yields CDR1 SGHTA and CDR2 FQGNSA. This CDR3 has 15 amino acids. This chain's CDR3 is CASSTSASSGNTIYF. For the CDR3, the DNA is TGTGCCAGCAGCACCTCAGCGAGCTCTGGAAACACCATATATTTT.

About this clonotype: A junction end diverges from the germline sequence, so it may reflect a read error. The rearrangement uses TRBV20-1 and TRBJ2-7; D could derive from TRBD1 or TRBD2 (5 bases each). Germline-derived CDR1 and CDR2 are DFQATT and SNEGSKA (reference sequence). The CDR3 contains 15 residues. CDR3 sequence: CSAGDLQRGGYEQYF. The CDR3 DNA sequence: TGCAGTGCTGGAGATCTCCAGAGGGGCGGCTACGAGCAGTACTTC.

This clonotype has a handful of counts. The chain joins TRBV7-2 to TRBJ2-1; tentative D call: TRBD2 (5 bases). V lost 5 bases to trimming and J lost 8 bases, with 13 bases between them. CDR3 length equals 13 residues. Germline CDR1 SGHTA, CDR2 FQGNSA. In DNA, the CDR3 is TGTGCCAGCAGCCCCCGATCCGGGGATGAGCAGTTCTTC. Protein sequence: CASSPRSGDEQFF.

The chain links TRBV5-1 to TRBJ1-1, with D unclear. This CDR3 spans 11 amino acids. The V end lost 10 bases, the J end lost 3 bases, and 10 bases lay between the germline ends. The germline gives CDR1 SGHRS, CDR2 YFSETQ. The DNA of the CDR3 is TGCGCCCGCCCGACGGACACTGAAGCTTTCTTT. Amino acid sequence: CARPTDTEAFF.

The rearrangement joins TRBV2 to TRBJ1-1; 8 bases map to TRBD1. Trimming at V came to 11 bases and at J to 0 bases, leaving 14 bases not matched to a gene. The germline V gene encodes CDR1 SNHLY and CDR2 FYNNEI. The CDR3 is made up of 16 amino acids. CDR3 nucleotide sequence: TGTGCCGGCACCGAGGGCAGGGGGCGGTTGAACACTGAAGCTTTCTTT. Its protein product is CAGTEGRGRLNTEAFF.

V gene TRBV20-1 combines with J gene TRBJ2-5; TRBD2 aligns across 7 bases. The CDR3 sequence is 11 residues long. V lost 8 bases and J lost 2; bases outside the gene matches: 2. Germline lookup yields CDR1 DFQATT and CDR2 SNEGSKA (reference sequence). CDR3 in DNA: TGCAGTCGGGGGGAACAAGAGACCCAGTACTTC. Protein: CSRGEQETQYF.

The chain joins TRBV5-4 to TRBJ2-2; TRBD1 aligns across 7 bases. Germline V lookup: CDR1 SGHNT, CDR2 YYREEE (reference sequence). The CDR3 is made up of 15 amino acids. Trimming cost V 4 bases and J 5 bases; bases outside gene matches: 8. The CDR3 region has the DNA TGTGCCAGCAGCCAAGGGGGCCGAGGTACCGGGGAGCTGTTTTTT. Translating gives CASSQGGRGTGELFF. The full variable domain, with the rest looked up from reference TRBV5-4 and TRBJ2-2, is ETGVTQSPTHLIKTRGQQVTLRCSSQSGHNTVSWYQQALGQGPQFIFQYYREEENGRGNFPPRFSGLQFPNYSSELNVNALELDDSALYLCASSQGGRGTGELFFGEGSRLTVL.

There are many counts of this clonotype. CDR3 coding DNA: TGTGCCAGCAGCTTACTGGCAGAATCTAATGAAAAACTGTTTTTT. As protein: CASSLLAESNEKLFF. This chain uses TRBV7-6 with TRBJ1-4; D not resolved. The ends were cut back, 2 bases at V and 3 bases at J, with 10 bases in the middle. Germline lookup yields CDR1 SGHVS and CDR2 FNYEAQ. The CDR3 spans 15 residues.

This clonotype was seen only a few times. The chain recombines TRBV11-1 with TRBJ2-7; 8 bases align to TRBD1. V shed 5 bases, J shed 0 bases, and the junction held 12 bases outside the gene matches. The CDR3 consists of 17 residues. CDR1 SGHAT and CDR2 FQDESV come from the germline V gene (reference sequence). This CDR3 reads CASSPRQGSATSYEQYF. For the CDR3, the DNA is TGTGCCAGCAGCCCAAGACAGGGGTCAGCAACCTCCTACGAGCAGTACTTC. Combining the CDR3 with reference TRBV11-1 and TRBJ2-7 gives the whole variable domain EAEVAQSPRYKITEKSQAVAFWCDPISGHATLYWYRQILGQGPELLVQFQDESVVDDSQLPKDRFSAERLKGVDSTLKIQPAELGDSAMYLCASSPRQGSATSYEQYFGPGTRLTVT.

In its sample, this clonotype was seen many times. This chain connects TRBV7-9 to TRBJ1-1; no definite D call. The CDR3 runs 12 residues. CDR1 is SEHNR, CDR2 FQNEAQ, per germline (reference sequence). Trimming took 8 bases from V and 1 from J, leaving 8 bases between them. The CDR3 here is CASRNRNTEAFF. CDR3 sequence (DNA): TGTGCCAGCCGGAACAGGAACACTGAAGCTTTCTTT.

Points on this clonotype: One base away lies a much larger clone, so this may be a sequencing read error. The chain joins TRBV20-1 to TRBJ2-7; 8 bases align to TRBD2. There are 12 residues in the CDR3. Per germline, CDR1 DFQATT and CDR2 SNEGSKA (reference sequence). In DNA form, the CDR3 reads TGCAGTGCCCGTGGGCTAGCGGGCGAGGAGTACTTC. Translation gives CSARGLAGEEYF.